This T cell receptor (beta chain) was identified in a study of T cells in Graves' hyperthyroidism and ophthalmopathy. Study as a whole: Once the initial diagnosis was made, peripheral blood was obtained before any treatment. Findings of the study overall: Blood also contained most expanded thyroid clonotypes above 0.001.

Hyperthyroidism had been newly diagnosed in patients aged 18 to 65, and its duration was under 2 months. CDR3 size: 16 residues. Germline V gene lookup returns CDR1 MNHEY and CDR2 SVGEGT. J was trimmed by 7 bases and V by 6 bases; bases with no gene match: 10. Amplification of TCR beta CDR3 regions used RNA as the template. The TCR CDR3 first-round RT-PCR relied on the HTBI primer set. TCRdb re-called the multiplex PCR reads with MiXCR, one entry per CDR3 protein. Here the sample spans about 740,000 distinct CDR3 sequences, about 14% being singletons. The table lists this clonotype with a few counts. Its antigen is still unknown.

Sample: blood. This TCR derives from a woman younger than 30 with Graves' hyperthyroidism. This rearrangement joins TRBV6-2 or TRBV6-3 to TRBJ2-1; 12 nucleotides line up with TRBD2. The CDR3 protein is CASRPALAGGLNEQFF. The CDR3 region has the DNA TGTGCCAGCAGACCCGCGCTAGCGGGAGGGCTGAATGAGCAGTTCTTC.